The entry that follows covers one TCR beta chain sequence. Its antigen is as yet unknown. The entry originates in a study of T cell responses to AZD1222 COVID-19 vaccine. The V gene lost 5 bases and the J gene lost 7 bases, with 12 bases spanning the gap. CDR1 is MDHEN and CDR2 is SYDVKM in the germline V gene. The CDR3 extends over 14 amino acids. Here immunoSEQ multiplex PCR was the method, and the copy in TCRdb shows in-frame clones only, minus some. The sample has 120,000 or so clones, approximately 88% seen once. Study results and limitations: Sampled repertoires all dated from after the peak T cell response. Among the donors, most were white British and more were female, and clonal diversity was possibly underestimated. Nearly half of the spike-specific TCRs reportedly recognize variant regions that carry no mutations.

This chain uses TRBV28 with TRBJ1-6; no reliable D call. This TCR came from an adult in good health. The sample was peripheral blood, taken on day 0 of AZD1222 vaccination. DNA for the CDR3: TGTGCCAGCAGTCGTTCTTGGCGGAATTCACCCCTCCACTTT. As protein: CASSRSWRNSPLHF.